This note documents a single T cell receptor (beta chain) sequence. This sample is part of a study of blood T cells in healthy people across ages. The use of a sample-barcoded 5' primer and a J-beta primer mix characterized a second PCR of about 6 to 11 cycles. Researchers report that a template-switch adaptor with 12 random nucleotides tagged each cDNA molecule. TCRdb ran MiXCR on the 5' RACE reads and lists one entry per CDR3 protein. The sample holds around 800,000 distinct CDR3 sequences, approximately 65% seen once. Germline CDR1 and CDR2: SGHRS and YFSETQ. The CDR3 has 18 amino acids. Trimming removed 0 bases from V and 2 bases from J; junction bases left unmatched: 8.

This TCR was sampled from a man aged 30 to 45 in good health. The sequenced sample was blood. The V and J genes are TRBV5-1 and TRBJ1-5, with 10 nucleotides matching TRBD1. CDR3 in DNA: TGCGCCAGCAGCTTGGTATCAACGGGACAGGGGTGCAATCAGCCCCAGCATTTT. It specifies CASSLVSTGQGCNQPQHF.